These T cell receptor beta chains were read from a single sample in a study of T-cell reconstitution after alpha-beta-depleted transplantation in children. From the PCR reads, TCRdb called clonotypes with MiXCR, one entry per CDR3 protein. This table has some 260,000 distinct CDR3 sequences, roughly a quarter appearing once. The sequenced sample was PBMCs, mostly from graft donor cells, obtained 360 days after TCRalphabeta/CD19-depleted stem cell transplant. Every receptor here comes from a female patient between 2 and 10 years old who had a stem cell transplant for congenital amegakaryocytic thrombocytopenia, so the T cells may come from the graft donor. Each CDR3 is given with its conserved first and last residue. D genes are given only for firm matches. Clone size is not always given. Where it is, it says once, few, many or a class for expanded clones.

V: TRBV7-3
length: 15
size: .
J: TRBJ1-1
D: TRBD1
DNA: TGTGCCAGCAGCTTATCCCCAGGGGGAAACACTGAAGCTTTCTTT
CDR3: CASSLSPGGNTEAFF

V: TRBV20-1
length: 15
size: .
J: TRBJ2-2
D: .
DNA: TGCAGTGCTAGAGGGGGACCACTGAACACCGGGGAGCTGTTTTTT
CDR3: CSARGGPLNTGELFF

V: TRBV7-2
length: 17
size: few
J: TRBJ2-5
D: TRBD2
DNA: TGTGCCAGCAGCCATGGTAGCGGGAGGGCCGTCAAGGAGACCCAGTACTTC
CDR3: CASSHGSGRAVKETQYF

V: TRBV10-1
length: 13
size: .
J: TRBJ2-6
D: .
DNA: TGCGCCAGCAGTAGCTCTGGGGCCAACGTCCTGACTTTC
CDR3: CASSSSGANVLTF

V: TRBV24-1
length: 16
size: .
J: TRBJ2-3
D: .
DNA: TGTGCCACCAGTGATAGGTCTAGGGGCGGCACAGATACGCAGTATTTT
CDR3: CATSDRSRGGTDTQYF

V: TRBV5-1
length: 13
size: .
J: TRBJ2-2
D: .
DNA: TGCGCCAGCAGCTTCTTCCTAGCCGGGGAGCTGTTTTTT
CDR3: CASSFFLAGELFF

V: TRBV28
length: 14
size: few
J: TRBJ2-3
D: TRBD2
DNA: TGTGCCAGCAGCTCTCAAGCGGGAGCAGATACGCAGTATTTT
CDR3: CASSSQAGADTQYF

V: TRBV9
length: 15
size: few
J: TRBJ2-2
D: .
DNA: TGTGCCAGCAGCGTAGGAGGATTCGACACCGGGGAGCTGTTTTTT
CDR3: CASSVGGFDTGELFF

V: TRBV10-3
length: 15
size: few
J: TRBJ2-3
D: TRBD2
DNA: TGTGCCATCAGGAGGGGCGGGGGGGCCACAGATACGCAGTATTTT
CDR3: CAIRRGGGATDTQYF

V: TRBV5-1
length: 14
size: .
J: TRBJ2-1
D: .
DNA: TGCGCCAGCAGCTTTGCCTCCACAGGGACGAGGGAGTTCTTC
CDR3: CASSFASTGTREFF

V: TRBV6-4
length: 13
size: .
J: TRBJ2-6
D: .
DNA: TGTGCCAGCAGTGATGGCAGAAACTCGCCCCTGACTTTC
CDR3: CASSDGRNSPLTF

V: TRBV4-1
length: 15
size: many
J: TRBJ2-1
D: TRBD2
DNA: TGCGCCAGCGGTCTGGGGCGGGGGGGAAGGAATGAGCAGTTCTTC
CDR3: CASGLGRGGRNEQFF

V: TRBV20-1
length: 14
size: .
J: TRBJ2-5
D: TRBD1
DNA: TGCAGTGCAGACAACAGGGGCCAACAAGAGACCCAGTACTTC
CDR3: CSADNRGQQETQYF

V: TRBV12-3/TRBV12-4
length: 15
size: few
J: TRBJ2-7
D: TRBD1
DNA: TGTGCCAGCAGTGAGGACAGGGCGAGCTCCTACGAGCAGTACTTC
CDR3: CASSEDRASSYEQYF

V: TRBV7-2
length: 15
size: few
J: TRBJ2-1
D: .
DNA: TGTGCCAGCAGCCTAGGTGCCAGCCAGTGGATTGAGCAGTTCTTC
CDR3: CASSLGASQWIEQFF

V: TRBV5-6
length: 13
size: .
J: TRBJ1-1
D: .
DNA: TGTGCCAGCAGCCCTTGGGGCAAAACTGAAGCTTTCTTT
CDR3: CASSPWGKTEAFF

V: TRBV29-1
length: 14
size: few
J: TRBJ2-2
D: TRBD1
DNA: TGCAGCGTTGATGAGGGGGCCGACGCCGGGGAGCTGTTTTTT
CDR3: CSVDEGADAGELFF

V: TRBV11-1
length: 20
size: few
J: TRBJ2-4
D: .
DNA: TGTGCCAGCAGCTTAGCGGCAGTTGACCAGGGCTACCTAGCCAAAAACATTCAGTACTTC
CDR3: CASSLAAVDQGYLAKNIQYF

V: TRBV7-9
length: 14
size: few
J: TRBJ1-2
D: TRBD1
DNA: TGTGCCAGCAGCTTAGAACAGGGGAGATATGGCTACACCTTC
CDR3: CASSLEQGRYGYTF

V: TRBV28
length: 11
size: .
J: TRBJ2-3
D: .
DNA: TGTGCCAGCAGTGCCACAGATACGCAGTATTTT
CDR3: CASSATDTQYF

V: TRBV18
length: 13
size: many
J: TRBJ2-5
D: TRBD1
DNA: TGTGCCAGCCAACAGACAGGGGAAGAGACCCAGTACTTC
CDR3: CASQQTGEETQYF

V: TRBV20-1
length: 15
size: many
J: TRBJ1-5
D: TRBD1
DNA: TGCAGTGCTAGAGACGGGACAGGGATTCTTCAGCCCCAGCATTTT
CDR3: CSARDGTGILQPQHF

V: TRBV12-3/TRBV12-4
length: 13
size: few
J: TRBJ1-1
D: .
DNA: TGTGCCAGCAGTCGAACCACCGATTCTGAAGCTTTCTTT
CDR3: CASSRTTDSEAFF

V: TRBV6-1
length: 13
size: .
J: TRBJ2-2
D: TRBD2
DNA: TGTGCCAGCAGCCCCAGCGGGGTGGGGGAGCTGTTTTTT
CDR3: CASSPSGVGELFF

V: TRBV6-5
length: 16
size: few
J: TRBJ2-7
D: .
DNA: TGTGCCAGCAGTTACGTGGGGGGCAACCCTCTCTACGAGCAGTACTTC
CDR3: CASSYVGGNPLYEQYF

V: TRBV12-3/TRBV12-4
length: 13
size: many
J: TRBJ2-5
D: .
DNA: TGTGCCAGCAGCCCTGATGGGCAAGAGACCCAGTACTTC
CDR3: CASSPDGQETQYF

V: TRBV7-6
length: 16
size: .
J: TRBJ2-1
D: TRBD2
DNA: TGTGCCAGCAGCTCTTCGAGAGGGACTAGTGGAAATGAGCAGTTCTTC
CDR3: CASSSSRGTSGNEQFF

V: TRBV20-1
length: 13
size: .
J: TRBJ2-1
D: TRBD1
DNA: TGCAGTACGAACAGGGGAGCCTACAATGAGCAGTTCTTC
CDR3: CSTNRGAYNEQFF

V: TRBV20-1
length: 16
size: few
J: TRBJ1-5
D: .
DNA: TGCAGTGCTAGTCTTCCTGGGCATCATAGCAATCAGCCCCAGCATTTT
CDR3: CSASLPGHHSNQPQHF

V: TRBV20-1
length: 14
size: .
J: TRBJ2-7
D: .
DNA: TGCAGTGCTAGACGCTCGCAATCGGGATTCGAGCAGTACTTC
CDR3: CSARRSQSGFEQYF

V: TRBV11-2
length: 14
size: few
J: TRBJ2-7
D: .
DNA: TGTGCCAGCAGCTTACGGGACGGAGCCTACGAGCAGTACTTC
CDR3: CASSLRDGAYEQYF

V: TRBV20-1
length: 13
size: .
J: TRBJ1-5
D: .
DNA: TGCAGTGCTAGGACAATCTTTAGGCAGCCCCAGCATTTT
CDR3: CSARTIFRQPQHF

V: TRBV6-5
length: 14
size: .
J: TRBJ1-2
D: .
DNA: TGTGCCAGCAGGTCGTCAGTGACGAACTATGGCTACACCTTC
CDR3: CASRSSVTNYGYTF

V: TRBV10-3
length: 14
size: few
J: TRBJ2-3
D: .
DNA: TGTGCCATCAGATCGGACGGGAGCACAGATACGCAGTATTTT
CDR3: CAIRSDGSTDTQYF

V: TRBV12-3/TRBV12-4
length: 12
size: .
J: TRBJ1-5
D: .
DNA: TGTGCCAGCAGCCCCGGGGTTTGGCCCCAGCATTTT
CDR3: CASSPGVWPQHF

V: TRBV12-3/TRBV12-4
length: 16
size: many
J: TRBJ1-1
D: TRBD1
DNA: TGTGCCAGCAGCCAAGGACAGGGGCTAGTGAACACTGAAGCTTTCTTT
CDR3: CASSQGQGLVNTEAFF

V: TRBV6-2/TRBV6-3
length: 11
size: few
J: TRBJ2-5
D: .
DNA: TGTGCCAGCAGACGACTGGAGACCCAGTACTTC
CDR3: CASRRLETQYF

V: TRBV6-1
length: 15
size: .
J: TRBJ2-1
D: .
DNA: TGTGCCAGCAGCCGTAGCGGAGCCGGCACGAATGAGCAGTTCTTC
CDR3: CASSRSGAGTNEQFF

V: TRBV5-6
length: 13
size: .
J: TRBJ2-7
D: TRBD1
DNA: TGTGCCAGCAGCCTACAGACAGGGGCCGAGCAGTACTTC
CDR3: CASSLQTGAEQYF

V: TRBV5-1
length: 16
size: few
J: TRBJ2-5
D: .
DNA: TGCGCCAGCAGCCCGGAGGGAAGACAGGGAGAGGAGACCCAGTACTTC
CDR3: CASSPEGRQGEETQYF

V: TRBV24-1
length: 15
size: few
J: TRBJ2-7
D: .
DNA: TGTGCCACCAGTGATTCACACGACATCTCCTACGAGCAGTACTTC
CDR3: CATSDSHDISYEQYF

V: TRBV4-1
length: 15
size: few
J: TRBJ2-7
D: .
DNA: TGCGCCAGCCAACCCGGCGAGGGGGAAACCTACGAGCAGTACTTC
CDR3: CASQPGEGETYEQYF

V: TRBV6-2/TRBV6-3
length: 14
size: few
J: TRBJ2-5
D: .
DNA: TGTGCCAGCAGTTACCCTAAGCAGAGCGAGACCCAGTACTTC
CDR3: CASSYPKQSETQYF

V: TRBV7-8
length: 15
size: .
J: TRBJ2-7
D: .
DNA: TGTGCCAGCAGAAATTTCAGGGGCACCTCCTACGAGCAGTACTTC
CDR3: CASRNFRGTSYEQYF

V: TRBV21-1
length: 14
size: .
J: TRBJ2-4
D: .
DNA: TGTGCCAGCAACCTAGCGGGGGGGCTCAACATTCAGTACTTC
CDR3: CASNLAGGLNIQYF

V: TRBV25-1
length: 16
size: .
J: TRBJ2-3
D: TRBD2
DNA: TGTGCCAGCAGTGAATACGCGGGAGGCTGGGCAGATACGCAGTATTTT
CDR3: CASSEYAGGWADTQYF

V: TRBV7-6
length: 14
size: few
J: TRBJ2-1
D: .
DNA: TGTGCCAGCAGCTTATTCCCTTCGCACGATGAGCAGTTCTTC
CDR3: CASSLFPSHDEQFF

V: TRBV12-3/TRBV12-4
length: 17
size: .
J: TRBJ2-2
D: TRBD2
DNA: TGTGCCAGCACTGCCGGTAGCGGGAGGGCCCGAACCGGGGAGCTGTTTTTT
CDR3: CASTAGSGRARTGELFF

V: TRBV4-2
length: 15
size: few
J: TRBJ2-2
D: .
DNA: TGTGCCAGCAGCCAAGATTGGGGGAACACCGGGGAGCTGTTTTTT
CDR3: CASSQDWGNTGELFF

V: TRBV5-1
length: 14
size: .
J: TRBJ2-5
D: TRBD1
DNA: TGCGCCAGCAGCTTGCACCAACAGGGGGAGACCCAGTACTTC
CDR3: CASSLHQQGETQYF

V: TRBV29-1
length: 18
size: few
J: TRBJ2-1
D: .
DNA: TGCAGCGTTGAAGAGGCCAGGCGGTGGGCTAGCCTCCAAGATGAGCAGTTCTTC
CDR3: CSVEEARRWASLQDEQFF

V: TRBV5-1
length: 14
size: .
J: TRBJ1-5
D: .
DNA: TGCGCCAGCAGCCTGGACAGCAGCAATCAGCCCCAGCATTTT
CDR3: CASSLDSSNQPQHF

V: TRBV6-1
length: 14
size: few
J: TRBJ2-1
D: TRBD1
DNA: TGTGCCAGCTACAGGGGGAGCTTCTACAATGAGCAGTTCTTC
CDR3: CASYRGSFYNEQFF

V: TRBV4-2
length: 14
size: .
J: TRBJ2-5
D: .
DNA: TGTGCCAGCAGCGGGGAAGGCTCTTCAGAGACCCAGTACTTC
CDR3: CASSGEGSSETQYF